Listed below are T cell receptor beta chains from one sample, sequenced in a study of blood T cell repertoires in COVID-19. Assay: immunoSEQ multiplex PCR; the TCRdb copy retains only in-frame clones and omits some. Of roughly 230,000 clones listed, more than 70% are singletons. The sample consisted of peripheral blood. These receptors were collected from a man in his forties with active or convalescent COVID-19. The CDR3 runs from the conserved cysteine through the conserved F or W. Each record gives: D gene, V gene, clone size, J gene, CDR3 DNA, CDR3 protein. A D gene is named only where the DNA matches it firmly. Expanded clones are given a class, and other clones once, few, many or no size at all.

D: TRBD2
V: TRBV6-5
size: NA
J: TRBJ2-7
DNA: TGTGCCAGCAGCCGGACTAGCGTTTCCTACGAGCAGTACTTC
CDR3: CASSRTSVSYEQYF

D: NA
V: TRBV6-5
size: NA
J: TRBJ1-2
DNA: TGTGCCAGCAGGATCTCGTTCGGGTCTAACTATGGCTACACCTTC
CDR3: CASRISFGSNYGYTF

D: NA
V: TRBV5-1
size: few
J: TRBJ2-2
DNA: TGCGCCAGCAGCTTCAAGACACCTCCCAACACCGGGGAGCTGTTTTTT
CDR3: CASSFKTPPNTGELFF

D: TRBD2
V: TRBV2
size: NA
J: TRBJ2-7
DNA: TGTGCCAGCAGACCCGGGGGAGGACTAGCGGGGTTCTACGAGCAGTACTTC
CDR3: CASRPGGGLAGFYEQYF

D: TRBD2
V: TRBV18
size: NA
J: TRBJ2-1
DNA: TGTGCCAGCTCACCTCCGGGACTAGCGGATCAGAGCTCCTACAATGAGCAGTTCTTC
CDR3: CASSPPGLADQSSYNEQFF

D: NA
V: TRBV19
size: NA
J: TRBJ2-7
DNA: TGTGCCAGTAACGCCGGGTATGGCGAGTACGAGCAGTACTTC
CDR3: CASNAGYGEYEQYF

D: TRBD1
V: TRBV30
size: many
J: TRBJ2-1
DNA: TGTGCCTGGTTTAGACAGGGGGCCTCCTACAATGAGCAGTTCTTC
CDR3: CAWFRQGASYNEQFF

D: NA
V: TRBV29-1
size: NA
J: TRBJ2-3
DNA: TGCAGCGTCCCTGGGGAGTCCACAGATACGCAGTATTTT
CDR3: CSVPGESTDTQYF

D: TRBD1
V: TRBV10-3
size: NA
J: TRBJ1-2
DNA: TGTGCCATCAATTCAGGGACAGGGCAGTATGGCTACACCTTC
CDR3: CAINSGTGQYGYTF

D: TRBD1
V: TRBV6-5
size: NA
J: TRBJ2-7
DNA: TGTGCCAGCAGAGATCAGGGGGCGTCATCCTACGAGCAGTACTTC
CDR3: CASRDQGASSYEQYF

D: TRBD1
V: TRBV25-1
size: once
J: TRBJ2-3
DNA: TGTGCCAGCAGTGGCGGGACAGGGGTAACAGATACGCAGTATTTT
CDR3: CASSGGTGVTDTQYF

D: NA
V: TRBV2
size: NA
J: TRBJ1-1
DNA: TGTGCCAGCAGTGTCACACCCAGGATTGACACTGAAGCTTTCTTT
CDR3: CASSVTPRIDTEAFF

D: NA
V: TRBV7-3
size: once
J: TRBJ1-1
DNA: TGTGCCAGCAGCTTAAAGACTTCCACTGAAGCTTTCTTT
CDR3: CASSLKTSTEAFF

D: NA
V: TRBV29-1
size: NA
J: TRBJ2-1
DNA: TGCAGCGTTTCCCTGGCGAGACAGACCCACAATGAGCAGTTCTTC
CDR3: CSVSLARQTHNEQFF

D: NA
V: TRBV21-1
size: NA
J: TRBJ2-4
DNA: TGTGCCAGCAGCGACGGGAAGAAAGTGGCCAAAAACATTCAGTACTTC
CDR3: CASSDGKKVAKNIQYF

D: TRBD2
V: TRBV5-1
size: once
J: TRBJ2-7
DNA: TGCGCCAGCAGCCCATTAGCGGGAGTCGACTACGAGCAGTACTTC
CDR3: CASSPLAGVDYEQYF

D: NA
V: TRBV2
size: NA
J: TRBJ1-3
DNA: TGTGCCAGCAGAGAATTTCTAGAAGATTTCTCTGGAAACACCATATATTTT
CDR3: CASREFLEDFSGNTIYF

D: TRBD1
V: TRBV27
size: NA
J: TRBJ2-3
DNA: TGTGCCAGCAGTCCTTGGACAGGGTCCGCAACAGATACGCAGTATTTT
CDR3: CASSPWTGSATDTQYF

D: TRBD2
V: TRBV5-1
size: NA
J: TRBJ2-1
DNA: TGCGCCAGCAGCTCTAGCGGGAGGGCGGTGGATGAGCAGTTCTTC
CDR3: CASSSSGRAVDEQFF

D: TRBD1
V: TRBV29-1
size: NA
J: TRBJ1-1
DNA: TGCAGCGCAGACAGGGCTGGAACTGAAGCTTTCTTT
CDR3: CSADRAGTEAFF

D: TRBD2
V: TRBV2
size: few
J: TRBJ2-1
DNA: TGTGCCAGCACCGAAACGTCGACTAGCATATACAATGAGCAGTTCTTC
CDR3: CASTETSTSIYNEQFF

D: TRBD2
V: TRBV15
size: few
J: TRBJ2-1
DNA: TGTGCCACCAGCAGACCAGCAGGCGGGAGAGCTTACAATGAGCAGTTCTTC
CDR3: CATSRPAGGRAYNEQFF

D: NA
V: TRBV4-3
size: NA
J: TRBJ1-1
DNA: TGCGCCAGCAGCCAGAACACAGGGAGGGGGAACACTGAAGCTTTCTTT
CDR3: CASSQNTGRGNTEAFF

D: NA
V: TRBV4-1
size: NA
J: TRBJ2-2
DNA: TGCGCCAGCAGCCAACCCGGGACTGGCACCGGGGAGCTGTTTTTT
CDR3: CASSQPGTGTGELFF

D: NA
V: TRBV19
size: NA
J: TRBJ1-5
DNA: TGTGCCAGTAGTAGAGGGTACAAACCCCAGCATTTT
CDR3: CASSRGYKPQHF

D: NA
V: TRBV7-3
size: NA
J: TRBJ2-1
DNA: TGTGCCAGCAGCTTAAATTCGGGCTCCTACAATGAGCAGTTCTTC
CDR3: CASSLNSGSYNEQFF

D: NA
V: TRBV15
size: NA
J: TRBJ1-5
DNA: TGTGCCACCAGCAGAGATTGGGCCCCTAGCAATCAGCCCCAGCATTTT
CDR3: CATSRDWAPSNQPQHF

D: TRBD1
V: TRBV6-2/TRBV6-3
size: few
J: TRBJ2-7
DNA: TGTGCCAGCAGTTACCGGGACAGGGCCTACGAGCAGTACTTC
CDR3: CASSYRDRAYEQYF

D: NA
V: TRBV25-1
size: NA
J: TRBJ2-7
DNA: TGTGCCAGCAGTGAAAGCAGGGTAGGAAGGAGTCCCTACGAGCAGTACTTC
CDR3: CASSESRVGRSPYEQYF

D: TRBD2
V: TRBV6-5
size: NA
J: TRBJ2-2
DNA: TGTGCCAGCATTTTGACTAGCGTGAACACCGGGGAGCTGTTTTTT
CDR3: CASILTSVNTGELFF

D: TRBD1
V: TRBV27
size: NA
J: TRBJ2-5
DNA: TGTGCCAGCAGCGAGCTACAGGGGAGTCAAGAGACCCAGTACTTC
CDR3: CASSELQGSQETQYF

D: TRBD2
V: TRBV27
size: NA
J: TRBJ2-3
DNA: TGTGCCAGCAGAAGGACTAGCGGGACACCTAGCACAGATACGCAGTATTTT
CDR3: CASRRTSGTPSTDTQYF

D: NA
V: TRBV5-8
size: NA
J: TRBJ2-2
DNA: TGTGCCAGCAGCTTGGCCAGGGGCCCGAACACCGGGGAGCTGTTTTTT
CDR3: CASSLARGPNTGELFF

D: NA
V: TRBV24-1
size: NA
J: TRBJ1-4
DNA: TGTGCCACCAGTGGAGGGGGATATTCGGAAAAACTGTTTTTT
CDR3: CATSGGGYSEKLFF

D: TRBD1
V: TRBV6-6
size: NA
J: TRBJ1-2
DNA: TGTGCCAGCAATCAGGGGGACTATGGCTACACCTTC
CDR3: CASNQGDYGYTF

D: NA
V: TRBV5-1
size: NA
J: TRBJ1-4
DNA: TGCGCCAGCAGCCCAGAAGATGGAGGGCTTACTGAAAAACTGTTTTTT
CDR3: CASSPEDGGLTEKLFF

D: TRBD1
V: TRBV7-2
size: NA
J: TRBJ1-3
DNA: TGTGCCAGCAGTTCTGCCCCTCAGGGGGCTGGAAACACCATATATTTT
CDR3: CASSSAPQGAGNTIYF

D: TRBD2
V: TRBV24-1
size: NA
J: TRBJ2-1
DNA: TGTGCCACCAGTGATTCCCGACTAGCGGGAGCCCCCAATGAGCAGTTCTTC
CDR3: CATSDSRLAGAPNEQFF

D: TRBD1
V: TRBV10-3
size: NA
J: TRBJ1-2
DNA: TGTGCCATCAGAGGACAGGGGGAAGGCTACACCTTC
CDR3: CAIRGQGEGYTF

D: TRBD1
V: TRBV12-3/TRBV12-4
size: few
J: TRBJ1-6
DNA: TGTGCCAGCAGTTTCGGACAGGCTATACCCCTCCACTTT
CDR3: CASSFGQAIPLHF